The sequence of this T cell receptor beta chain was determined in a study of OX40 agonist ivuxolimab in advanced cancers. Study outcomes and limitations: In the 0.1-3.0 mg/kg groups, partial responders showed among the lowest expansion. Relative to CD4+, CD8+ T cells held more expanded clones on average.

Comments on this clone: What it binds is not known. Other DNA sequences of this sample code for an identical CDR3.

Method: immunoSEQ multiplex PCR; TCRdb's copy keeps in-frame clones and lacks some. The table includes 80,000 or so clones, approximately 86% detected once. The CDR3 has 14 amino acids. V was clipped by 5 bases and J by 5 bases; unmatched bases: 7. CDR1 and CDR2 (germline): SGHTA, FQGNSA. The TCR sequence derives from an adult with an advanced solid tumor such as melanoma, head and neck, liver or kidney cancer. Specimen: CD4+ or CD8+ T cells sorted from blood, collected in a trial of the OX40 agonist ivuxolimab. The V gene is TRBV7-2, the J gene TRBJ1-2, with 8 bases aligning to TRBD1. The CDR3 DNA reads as TGTGCCAGCAGCACCGGACAGGGAGTATATGGCTACACCTTC. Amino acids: CASSTGQGVYGYTF. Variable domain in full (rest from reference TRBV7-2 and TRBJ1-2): GAGVSQSPSNKVTEKGKDVELRCDPISGHTALYWYRQSLGQGLEFLIYFQGNSAPDKSGLPSDRFSAERTGGSVSTLTIQRTQQEDSAVYLCASSTGQGVYGYTFGSGTRLTVV.